A single sample gave rise to the 17 T cell receptor beta chains below, sequenced in a study of technical replicates of blood from several donors. Using immunoSEQ multiplex PCR, the repertoire was profiled, and TCRdb retains in-frame clones only, with some absent. The repertoire consists of some 100,000 clones, with 96% occurring once and the leading ten covering roughly 0.19%. The specimen was T cells isolated from PBMCs. The receptors were sampled from a human donor in good health.

The V gene is TRBV19, the J gene TRBJ1-4; TRBD1 matches 8 bases. Germline V gene data show CDR1 as LNHDA and CDR2 as SQIVND (reference sequence). The V segment lost 3 bases and the J segment 5 bases; nucleotides outside the gene matches: 8. The length of the CDR3 is 16 residues. DNA of the CDR3: TGTGCCAGTAGTATCGATCCGGGACAGGAAAATGAAAAACTGTTTTTT. Amino acids: CASSIDPGQENEKLFF.

The chain uses TRBV7-3 and TRBJ1-1, with D possibly TRBD1 on 5 matching bases. Trimming shortened V by 2 bases and J by 0 bases, and 7 bases separated the two germline ends. In germline, CDR1 is SGHTA, CDR2 FQGTGA. The CDR3 has 14 residues. The CDR3 sequence: CASSLSGLNTEAFF. The CDR3 region has the DNA TGTGCCAGCAGCTTATCAGGGTTGAACACTGAAGCTTTCTTT.

The chain couples TRBV4-1 to TRBJ2-7; TRBD2 agrees at 8 bases. The junction had 13 bases not matched to a gene; V was cut back by 6 bases and J by 6 bases. Germline lookup yields CDR1 MGHRA and CDR2 YSYEKL. The CDR3 sequence is 15 residues long. The CDR3 region has the DNA TGCGCCAGCAGTCCCTTAAGTGGCGGGAGGCCCGAGCAGTACTTC. Protein sequence: CASSPLSGGRPEQYF.

This chain uses TRBV14 with TRBJ2-1; possible D gene TRBD2, 5 bases. V was pared by 1 base and J by 6 bases, with 7 bases between. The CDR3 has 13 residues. Germline V gene sequence: CDR1 SGHDN, CDR2 FVKESK. Written as DNA, the CDR3 is TGTGCCAGCAGCCAAGGGCGGGTCAATGAGCAGTTCTTC. It encodes CASSQGRVNEQFF.

CDR3 loop: CASSVAPLQAGRTNEKLFF. The CDR3 nucleotides are TGTGCCAGCAGCGTAGCGCCTCTCCAGGCCGGTAGGACTAATGAAAAACTGTTTTTT. This rearrangement joins TRBV9 to TRBJ1-4; no clear D gene. CDR3 length: 19 residues. Germline V gives CDR1 SGDLS, CDR2 YYNGEE. V lost 0 bases and J lost 2, with 20 bases in between.

The chain couples TRBV11-3 to TRBJ2-5, with 15 bases that match TRBD2. After removal of 4 bases from V and 2 bases from J, the junction contained 11 bases not matched to a gene. Germline values: CDR1 SGHNT, CDR2 YENEEA. CDR3 length equals 19 residues. For the CDR3, the DNA is TGTGCCAGCAGCTACCCCGGACTAGCGGGGGGGCATATACAAGAGACCCAGTACTTC. Protein: CASSYPGLAGGHIQETQYF.

The gene calls are TRBV2 and TRBJ2-2, with TRBD2 as a possible D gene (7 bases). The CDR3 runs to 16 residues. Trimming took 1 base from V and 0 from J, leaving 9 bases between them. Germline V gene lookup returns CDR1 SNHLY and CDR2 FYNNEI. The CDR3: CASSEGGGPNTGELFF. Here the CDR3 DNA reads TGTGCCAGCAGTGAAGGGGGGGGGCCGAACACCGGGGAGCTGTTTTTT.

The chain employs TRBV6-5 and TRBJ1-1, with 8 bases aligning to TRBD1. This CDR3 has 10 amino acids. Germline loops: CDR1 MNHEY, CDR2 SVGAGI. The J segment lost 7 bases and the V segment lost 9 bases, leaving 1 base of the junction unmatched. The CDR3 loop reads CASGTGEAFF. The DNA for the CDR3 is TGTGCCAGTGGGACAGGTGAAGCTTTCTTT.

This sequence joins TRBV28 and TRBJ2-7; a weak D match, TRBD1 (5 bases). Germline values: CDR1 MDHEN, CDR2 SYDVKM. With 2 bases removed from V and 6 bases from J, the gap between germline ends came to 5 bases. CDR3 length: 11 residues. The CDR3 nucleotides read TGTGCCAGCAGTTTAACAGGCGAGCAGTACTTC. This sequence encodes CASSLTGEQYF.

The CDR3 is CATSRGQGAQGYTF. The CDR3 DNA sequence: TGTGCCACCAGCAGAGGACAGGGGGCACAAGGCTACACCTTC. V usage is TRBV15 and J usage is TRBJ1-2; TRBD1 agrees at 10 bases. CDR1 is LNHNV and CDR2 is YYDKDF in the germline V gene (reference sequence). The length of the CDR3 is 14 residues. V shed 1 base, J shed 8 bases, and the junction held 4 bases outside the gene matches.

This chain joins TRBV4-1 and TRBJ2-1; TRBD1 is a possible D gene (6 bases). This CDR3 has 16 residues. The V end was cut by 4 bases, the J end by 0 bases, with 13 bases between. Germline V gene sequence: CDR1 MGHRA, CDR2 YSYEKL. In DNA, the CDR3 is TGCGCCAGCAGCCCCAGGACAGTCGACTCCTACAATGAGCAGTTCTTC. This translates into CASSPRTVDSYNEQFF.

The CDR3 loop is CASSLADRVHEQFF. The CDR3 region has the DNA TGTGCCAGCAGCTTAGCGGACAGGGTGCATGAGCAGTTCTTC. The chain joins TRBV7-9 to TRBJ2-1, with 8 bases matching TRBD1. This CDR3 region has 14 residues. Germline loops: CDR1 SEHNR, CDR2 FQNEAQ (reference sequence). With V trimmed by 0 bases and J by 8 bases, 3 bases remained unmatched.

This clone was observed a single time. The rearrangement joins TRBV11-2 to TRBJ2-5; D is perhaps TRBD2 (6 bases). The CDR3 runs to 14 residues. With 5 bases removed from V and 3 bases from J, the gap between germline ends came to 13 bases. Germline V CDR1 and CDR2: SGHAT, FQNNGV. The CDR3 bases are TGTGCCAGCAGCCAGAGGCCGGGAGAAGAGACCCAGTACTTC. It codes for CASSQRPGEETQYF.

The J gene is TRBJ2-7, the V gene TRBV5-8; D is undetermined. Trimming shortened V by 0 bases and J by 2 bases, and 15 bases separated the two germline ends. The germline gives CDR1 SGHTS, CDR2 YDEGEE. This CDR3 is built from 16 residues. CDR3 DNA: TGTGCCAGCAGCTTGGCCGTACAGTCCCTAACCTACGAGCAGTACTTC. Protein sequence: CASSLAVQSLTYEQYF.

J is TRBJ2-3 and V is TRBV5-4; D may be TRBD2 (7 bases). The CDR3 is 17 amino acids. Trimming cost V 1 base and J 2 bases, with 17 bases left between them. Germline CDR1 reads SGHNT; CDR2 reads YYREEE (reference sequence). The CDR3 nucleotides read TGTGCCAGCAGCTTGAGGGCGGGGGCGAGCAACACAGATACGCAGTATTTT. Residues: CASSLRAGASNTDTQYF.

This chain connects TRBV5-1 to TRBJ1-2; 7 bases agree with TRBD1. In germline, CDR1 is SGHRS, CDR2 YFSETQ. V was clipped by 0 bases and J by 5 bases; unmatched bases: 7. This CDR3 is built from 15 residues. CDR3 sequence (DNA): TGCGCCAGCAGCTTGGTAACGGGACAGAGTTATGGCTACACCTTC. This translates into CASSLVTGQSYGYTF. Using reference TRBV5-1 and TRBJ1-2 for the parts outside the CDR3, the full variable domain is KAGVTQTPRYLIKTRGQQVTLSCSPISGHRSVSWYQQTPGQGLQFLFEYFSETQRNKGNFPGRFSGRQFSNSRSEMNVSTLELGDSALYLCASSLVTGQSYGYTFGSGTRLTVV.

This sequence joins TRBV7-6 and TRBJ2-7; D might be TRBD1 (5 bases). In germline, CDR1 is SGHVS, CDR2 FNYEAQ. The CDR3 has 14 residues. Between the trimmed V and J ends, which lost 0 bases and 2 bases, there was a span of 8 bases. This chain's CDR3 is CASSLAAGPYEQYF. The CDR3 DNA sequence: TGTGCCAGCAGCTTAGCGGCAGGGCCCTACGAGCAGTACTTC. The whole variable domain, remainder taken from reference TRBV7-6 and TRBJ2-7, is GAGVSQSPRYKVTKRGQDVALRCDPISGHVSLYWYRQALGQGPEFLTYFNYEAQQDKSGLPNDRFSAERPEGSISTLTIQRTEQRDSAMYRCASSLAAGPYEQYFGPGTRLTVT.